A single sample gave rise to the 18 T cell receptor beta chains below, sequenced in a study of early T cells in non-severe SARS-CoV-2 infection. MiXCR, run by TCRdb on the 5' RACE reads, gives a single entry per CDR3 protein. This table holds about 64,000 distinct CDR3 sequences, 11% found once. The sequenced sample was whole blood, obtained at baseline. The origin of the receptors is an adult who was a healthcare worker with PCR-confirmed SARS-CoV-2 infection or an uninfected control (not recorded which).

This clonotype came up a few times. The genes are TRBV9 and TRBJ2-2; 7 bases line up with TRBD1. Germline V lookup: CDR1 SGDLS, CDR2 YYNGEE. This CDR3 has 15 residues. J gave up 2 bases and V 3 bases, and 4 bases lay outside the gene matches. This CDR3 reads CASSEGQINTGELFF. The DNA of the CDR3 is TGTGCCAGCAGCGAGGGACAGATCAACACCGGGGAGCTGTTTTTT.

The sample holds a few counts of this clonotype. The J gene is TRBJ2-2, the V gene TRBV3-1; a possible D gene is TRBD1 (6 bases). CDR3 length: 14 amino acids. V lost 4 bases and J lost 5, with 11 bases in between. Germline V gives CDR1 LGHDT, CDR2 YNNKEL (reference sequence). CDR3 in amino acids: CASSREGETGELFF. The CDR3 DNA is TGTGCCAGCAGCCGCGAGGGGGAAACCGGGGAGCTGTTTTTT.

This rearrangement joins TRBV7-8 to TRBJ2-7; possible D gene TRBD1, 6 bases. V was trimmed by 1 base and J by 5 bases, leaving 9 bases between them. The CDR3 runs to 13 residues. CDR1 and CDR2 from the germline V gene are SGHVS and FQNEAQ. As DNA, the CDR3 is TGTGCCAGCAGCTTAGGGGGGCTGGACGAGCAGTACTTC. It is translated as CASSLGGLDEQYF.

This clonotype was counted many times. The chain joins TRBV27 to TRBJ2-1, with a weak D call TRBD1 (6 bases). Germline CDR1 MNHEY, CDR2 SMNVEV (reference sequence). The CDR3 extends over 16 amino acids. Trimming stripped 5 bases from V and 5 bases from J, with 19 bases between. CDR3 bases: TGTGCCAGCAGTGCGTTTGTGACAGGCCTAGACAATGAGCAGTTCTTC. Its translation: CASSAFVTGLDNEQFF.

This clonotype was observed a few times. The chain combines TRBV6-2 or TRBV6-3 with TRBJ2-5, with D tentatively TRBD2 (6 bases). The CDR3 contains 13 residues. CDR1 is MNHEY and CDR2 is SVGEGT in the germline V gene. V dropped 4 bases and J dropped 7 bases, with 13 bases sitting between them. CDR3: CASSSGLVGTQYF. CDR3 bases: TGTGCCAGCAGTTCGGGACTCGTCGGGACCCAGTACTTC.

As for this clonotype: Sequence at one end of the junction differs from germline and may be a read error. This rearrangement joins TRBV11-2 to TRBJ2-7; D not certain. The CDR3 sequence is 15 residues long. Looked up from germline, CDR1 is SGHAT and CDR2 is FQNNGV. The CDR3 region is CASSSLRSPSYEQYF. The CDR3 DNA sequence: TGCGCCAGCAGCTCCTTGAGGTCCCCCTCCTACGAGCAGTACTTC.

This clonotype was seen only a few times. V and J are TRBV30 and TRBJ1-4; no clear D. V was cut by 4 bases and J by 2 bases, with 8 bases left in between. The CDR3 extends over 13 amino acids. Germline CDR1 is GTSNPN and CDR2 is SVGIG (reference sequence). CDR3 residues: CAWMGGTNEKLFF. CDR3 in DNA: TGTGCCTGGATGGGTGGCACTAATGAAAAACTGTTTTTT.

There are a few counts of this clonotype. CDR3 bases: TGTGCCAGCAGCTTGGCCCTAGACAGGGGGAACTATGGCTACACCTTC. Translating it yields CASSLALDRGNYGYTF. The chain employs TRBV5-6 and TRBJ1-2; 9 nucleotides align to TRBD1. With V trimmed by 0 bases and J by 2 bases, 5 bases remained unmatched. The CDR3 loop spans 16 amino acids. The germline CDR1 and CDR2 sequences are SGHDT and YYEEEE.

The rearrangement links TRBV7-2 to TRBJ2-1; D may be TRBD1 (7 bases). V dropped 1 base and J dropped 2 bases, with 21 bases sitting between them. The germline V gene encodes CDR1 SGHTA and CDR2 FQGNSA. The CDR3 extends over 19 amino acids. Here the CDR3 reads CASSLGPPYQGEAYNEQFF. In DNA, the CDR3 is TGTGCCAGCAGCTTAGGGCCCCCTTACCAGGGGGAGGCCTACAATGAGCAGTTCTTC.

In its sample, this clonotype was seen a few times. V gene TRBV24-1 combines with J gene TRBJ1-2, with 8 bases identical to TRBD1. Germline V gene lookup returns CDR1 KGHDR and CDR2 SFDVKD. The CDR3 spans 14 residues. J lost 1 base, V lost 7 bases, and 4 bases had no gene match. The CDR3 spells CATSGTGVNYGYTF. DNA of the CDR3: TGTGCCACCAGCGGGACAGGTGTTAACTATGGCTACACCTTC.

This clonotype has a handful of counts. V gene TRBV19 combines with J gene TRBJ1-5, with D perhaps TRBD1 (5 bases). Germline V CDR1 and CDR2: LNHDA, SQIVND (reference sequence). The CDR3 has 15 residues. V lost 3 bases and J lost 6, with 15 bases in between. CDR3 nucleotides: TGTGCCAGTAGTATGCGGGTCGGGGGAGCTCAGCCCCAGCATTTT. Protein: CASSMRVGGAQPQHF. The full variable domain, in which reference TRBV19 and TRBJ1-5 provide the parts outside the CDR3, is DGGITQSPKYLFRKEGQNVTLSCEQNLNHDAMYWYRQDPGQGLRLIYYSQIVNDFQKGDIAEGYSVSREKKESFPLTVTSAQKNPTAFYLCASSMRVGGAQPQHFGDGTRLSIL.

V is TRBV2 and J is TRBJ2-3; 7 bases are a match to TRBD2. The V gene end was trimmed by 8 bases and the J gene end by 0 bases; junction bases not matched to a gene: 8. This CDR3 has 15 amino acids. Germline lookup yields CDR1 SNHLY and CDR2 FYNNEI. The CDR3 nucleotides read TGTGCCAGCCGGGTCGCGGGGGTTAGCACAGATACGCAGTATTTT. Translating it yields CASRVAGVSTDTQYF.

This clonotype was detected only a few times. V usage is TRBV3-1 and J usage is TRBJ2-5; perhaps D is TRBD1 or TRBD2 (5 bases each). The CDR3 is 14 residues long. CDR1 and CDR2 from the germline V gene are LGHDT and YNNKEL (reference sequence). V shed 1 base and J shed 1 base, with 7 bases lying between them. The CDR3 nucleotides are TGTGCCAGCAGCCAAGCGGGGCCCCAAGAGACCCAGTACTTC. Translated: CASSQAGPQETQYF.

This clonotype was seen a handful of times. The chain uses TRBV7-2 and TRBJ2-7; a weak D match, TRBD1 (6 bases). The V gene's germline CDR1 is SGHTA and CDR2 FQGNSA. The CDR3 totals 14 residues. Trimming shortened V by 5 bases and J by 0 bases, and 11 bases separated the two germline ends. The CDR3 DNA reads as TGTGCCAGCAGCCCCGGGACATCCTCCTACGAGCAGTACTTC. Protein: CASSPGTSSYEQYF. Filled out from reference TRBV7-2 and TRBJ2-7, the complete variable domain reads GAGVSQSPSNKVTEKGKDVELRCDPISGHTALYWYRQSLGQGLEFLIYFQGNSAPDKSGLPSDRFSAERTGGSVSTLTIQRTQQEDSAVYLCASSPGTSSYEQYFGPGTRLTVT.

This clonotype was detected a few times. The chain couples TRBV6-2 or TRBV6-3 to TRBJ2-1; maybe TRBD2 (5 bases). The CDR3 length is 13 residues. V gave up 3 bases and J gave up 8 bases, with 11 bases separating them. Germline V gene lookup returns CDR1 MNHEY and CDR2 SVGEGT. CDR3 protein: CASSYGRRDEQFF. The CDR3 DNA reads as TGTGCCAGCAGTTATGGTAGGCGGGATGAGCAGTTCTTC.

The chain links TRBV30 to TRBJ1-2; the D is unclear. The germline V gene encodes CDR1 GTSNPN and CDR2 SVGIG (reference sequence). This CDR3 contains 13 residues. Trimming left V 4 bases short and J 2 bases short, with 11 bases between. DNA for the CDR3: TGTGCCTGGATCCTTCACGGGAACTATGGCTACACCTTC. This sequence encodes CAWILHGNYGYTF.

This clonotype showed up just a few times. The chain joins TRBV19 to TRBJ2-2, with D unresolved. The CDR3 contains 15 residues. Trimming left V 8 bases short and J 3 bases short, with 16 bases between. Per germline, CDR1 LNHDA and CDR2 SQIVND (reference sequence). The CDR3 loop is CASGPSWRDTGELFF. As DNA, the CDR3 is TGTGCCAGTGGGCCGTCGTGGCGAGACACCGGGGAGCTGTTTTTT. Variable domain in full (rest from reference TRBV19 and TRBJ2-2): DGGITQSPKYLFRKEGQNVTLSCEQNLNHDAMYWYRQDPGQGLRLIYYSQIVNDFQKGDIAEGYSVSREKKESFPLTVTSAQKNPTAFYLCASGPSWRDTGELFFGEGSRLTVL.

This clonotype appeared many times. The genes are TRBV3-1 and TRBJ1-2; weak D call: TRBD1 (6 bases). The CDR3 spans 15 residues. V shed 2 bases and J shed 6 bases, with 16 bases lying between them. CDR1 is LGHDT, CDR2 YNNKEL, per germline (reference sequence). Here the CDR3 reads CASSQRGQNFNGYTF. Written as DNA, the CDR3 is TGTGCCAGCAGCCAAAGAGGACAGAACTTTAATGGCTACACCTTC.